These T cell receptor beta chains were read from a single sample in a study of shared clonotypes between healthy human individuals. TCRdb's copy holds only in-frame clones and misses some; the assay was immunoSEQ multiplex PCR. The sample has some 530,000 clones; more than 75% are singletons. Sequences were obtained from PBMCs. Receptors originate from a woman in her forties in good health. Some clones in this sample may be carry-over from other donors' samples. Both conserved end residues are part of each CDR3. The order of the fields is J gene, V gene, D gene, CDR3 protein. The D gene is left open where the match is weak.

TRBJ2-5 | TRBV6-6 | . | CASSYGGRETQYF
TRBJ1-5 | TRBV19 | . | CASSIDRSNQPQHF
TRBJ2-5 | TRBV6-5 | TRBD2 | CASSLLAGSQETQYF
TRBJ2-6 | TRBV7-3 | . | CASSIGVPSGANVLTF
TRBJ2-1 | TRBV9 | . | CASSPHPSGASNEQFF
TRBJ2-3 | TRBV28 | . | CASSSGTDTQYF
TRBJ2-5 | TRBV5-6 | . | CASSPKSVLGTQYF
TRBJ2-7 | TRBV11-2 | . | CASSLDRWTTGEQYF
TRBJ1-4 | TRBV30 | TRBD1 | CASGQGAGEKLFF
TRBJ2-7 | TRBV7-6 | . | CASSPTGVIGYEQYF
TRBJ2-3 | TRBV15 | . | CATSRELGGADTQYF
TRBJ1-3 | TRBV29-1 | . | CSASDGGSGNTIYF
TRBJ1-1 | TRBV11-2 | TRBD1 | CASSPPVVGQVMNTEAFF
TRBJ2-5 | TRBV5-4 | . | CASSLGLGRQETQYF
TRBJ2-3 | TRBV7-2 | . | CASSSQGTDTQYF
TRBJ1-1 | TRBV5-1 | TRBD1 | CASSSEGTGGTEAFF
TRBJ2-1 | TRBV28 | TRBD2 | CASLTSGSYNEQFF
TRBJ1-1 | TRBV28 | . | CASNSQNAMNTEAFF
TRBJ2-7 | TRBV28 | . | CASSLGGYEQYF
TRBJ2-7 | TRBV4-1 | . | CASSQGTGLRDQQYF
TRBJ2-7 | TRBV27 | TRBD2 | CASSHLGTSGIEQYF
TRBJ2-4 | TRBV11-1 | TRBD2 | CASSHSGGLAKNIQYF
TRBJ2-6 | TRBV4-3 | . | CASSQLPMGQGLANVLTF
TRBJ1-1 | TRBV12-5 | TRBD1 | CASGLVRQGNTEAFF
TRBJ2-3 | TRBV6-1 | TRBD1 | CASSEGTGDTDTQYF
TRBJ2-2 | TRBV29-1 | TRBD2 | CSATAGTSGVGELFF